Listed below are T cell receptor beta chains from one sample, sequenced in a study of immune heterogeneity within non-small cell lung tumors. Each CDR3 protein gets one entry after TCRdb re-called the multiplex PCR reads with MiXCR. The sample consists of approximately 19,000 distinct CDR3 sequences, approximately 26% of them appearing once. Sequencing was done on a sample of lung tumor tissue. Receptor source: a man aged 40-49 years with non-small cell lung cancer. CDR3s include the opening cysteine and the closing phenylalanine or tryptophan. Fields, in order: clone size, D gene, J gene, V gene, CDR3 DNA, CDR3 protein. The D gene is left open where the match is weak. The size field is filled for only some rows; it gives once, few, many or a size class.

few,TRBD1,TRBJ1-2,TRBV10-3,TGTGCCATCAGTGACCCGGACAGGCATAACTATGGCTACACCTTC,CAISDPDRHNYGYTF
-,TRBD2,TRBJ2-5,TRBV20-1,TGCAGTGCTAGAGTCCTAGCGGGACACCAAGAGACCCAGTACTTC,CSARVLAGHQETQYF
-,-,TRBJ1-5,TRBV6-1,TGTGCCAGCTCGCGGCAGTACAATCAGCCCCAGCATTTT,CASSRQYNQPQHF
many,TRBD2,TRBJ2-7,TRBV20-1,TGCAGTGCTAGAGATCCGGGGGGAGTCGTGGACGAGCAGTACTTC,CSARDPGGVVDEQYF
-,TRBD2,TRBJ2-2,TRBV11-3,TGTGCCAGCAGCCACTCCGCTAGCGGGAGAATTTTTTTCGGTACCGGGGAGCTGTTTTTT,CASSHSASGRIFFGTGELFF
many,-,TRBJ2-7,TRBV5-5,TGTGCCAGCAGCCAGGACGTTTTCTACGAGCAGTACTTC,CASSQDVFYEQYF
few,TRBD1,TRBJ1-1,TRBV18,TGTGCCGGAAAGGGACAGATGAACACTGAAGCTTTCTTT,CAGKGQMNTEAFF
-,TRBD2,TRBJ2-7,TRBV10-3,TGTGCCATCAGTGAAGGAGTAGCGGGAACCAACGAGCAGTACTTC,CAISEGVAGTNEQYF
-,-,TRBJ1-2,TRBV3-1,TGTGGCAGCAGCCAAATCCAGAGAAACTATGGCTACACCTTC,CGSSQIQRNYGYTF
many,TRBD1,TRBJ1-4,TRBV6-4,TGTGCCAGCAGTGTCCAGGGGGTGGCTAATGAAAAACTGTTTTTT,CASSVQGVANEKLFF
-,TRBD1,TRBJ1-6,TRBV11-2,TGTGCCAGCAGCTCTTCCACAGGGGGCAATTCACCCCTCCACTTT,CASSSSTGGNSPLHF
medium-sized,-,TRBJ1-6,TRBV7-2,TGTGCCAGCAGCTTAATCAGGGCTGATTCACCCCTCCACTTT,CASSLIRADSPLHF
-,TRBD2,TRBJ2-3,TRBV7-8,TGTGCCAGCAAGATTAGGCGGGAGTCCGACACAGATACGCAGTATTTT,CASKIRRESDTDTQYF
medium-sized,TRBD2,TRBJ2-3,TRBV20-1,TGCAGTGCTACAATTCCGGGAGGAGGGAAAGATACGCAGTATTTT,CSATIPGGGKDTQYF
-,-,TRBJ2-1,TRBV9,TGTGCCAGCAGCGTAGGCCTTACTGAGCAGTTCTTC,CASSVGLTEQFF
many,TRBD1,TRBJ2-7,TRBV28,TGTGCCAGCATCGCAGGGGGCTTATACGAGCAGTACTTC,CASIAGGLYEQYF
-,TRBD1,TRBJ2-2,TRBV20-1,TGCAGTGCTAGGGACAGGGCTTTCGCCGGGGAGCTGTTTTTT,CSARDRAFAGELFF
-,TRBD1,TRBJ1-2,TRBV4-1,TGCGCCAGCAGCCCCTTGGGGGCAGGGGGCGACTATGGCTACACCTTC,CASSPLGAGGDYGYTF
-,-,TRBJ2-7,TRBV4-2,-,CASSQVAGGNYEHYF
few,-,TRBJ1-1,TRBV20-1,TGCAGTGCTAGAACAGGGTGGCTTACTGAAGCTTTCTTT,CSARTGWLTEAFF
medium-sized,TRBD2,TRBJ2-7,TRBV18,TGTGCCAGCTCACTTAGGACTAGCGGGAGTAGCGAGCAGTACTTC,CASSLRTSGSSEQYF
medium-sized,TRBD1,TRBJ1-1,TRBV5-1,TGCGCCAGCAGCTCGTCGGGACAGTCGAACACTGAAGCTTTCTTT,CASSSSGQSNTEAFF
many,TRBD2,TRBJ2-1,TRBV24-1,TGTGCCACCAAGGCTAGCGGGAGCTCCTACAATGAGCAGTTCTTC,CATKASGSSYNEQFF
-,-,TRBJ1-5,TRBV24-1,TGTGCCAACAAGCTTCTGGGGGGTTTTAATCAGCCCCATCATTTT,CANKLLGGFNQPHHF
medium-sized,-,TRBJ2-7,TRBV10-3,TGTGCCATCAGTGATCGGGCCCATAGAGAGCAGTACTTC,CAISDRAHREQYF
few,-,TRBJ2-1,TRBV11-3,TGTGCCAGCAGCTTAGGAACCAATCGGGATGAGCAGTTCTTC,CASSLGTNRDEQFF
few,-,TRBJ2-6,TRBV5-8,TGTGCCAGCAGCTTGGGAGGGACCGGGGCCAACGTCCTGACTTTC,CASSLGGTGANVLTF
many,TRBD2,TRBJ2-7,TRBV19,TGTGCCAGTAGTATGTCCGGGACTAGCGGGAGTCGCGACGAGCAGTACTTC,CASSMSGTSGSRDEQYF
-,TRBD1,TRBJ1-6,TRBV7-6,TGTGCCAGCAGCTTCACAGGGGATAATTCACCCCTCCACTTT,CASSFTGDNSPLHF
-,-,TRBJ1-5,TRBV29-1,TGCAGCGTCTCCCGGGACCACGTAGATCAGCCCCAGTTTTTT,CSVSRDHVDQPQFF
few,-,TRBJ2-1,TRBV2,TGTGCCAGCTGTCTTCGACACAGTCAGGCATCGGTGCAGTTCTTC,CASCLRHSQASVQFF
many,TRBD2,TRBJ2-1,TRBV7-2,TGTGCCAGCAGCTTAGGGTCCGGGGGAGGGGAGCAGTTCTTC,CASSLGSGGGEQFF
-,-,TRBJ2-3,TRBV20-1,TGCAGTGCTAGTGGGGCCGGGACAACCGGCACAGATACGCAGTATTTT,CSASGAGTTGTDTQYF
-,-,TRBJ2-1,TRBV24-1,TGTGCCACCAGTGAACCGGGACCTCTCAATGGGCAGTTCTTC,CATSEPGPLNGQFF
-,-,TRBJ2-4,TRBV27,TGTGCCAGCAGGGGTGAAAATGAGAACATTCAGTACTTC,CASRGENENIQYF
many,-,TRBJ2-7,TRBV5-5,TGTGCCAGCAGCTTGACGGCCTCCTACGAGCAGTACTTC,CASSLTASYEQYF
few,-,TRBJ1-1,TRBV9,TGTGCCAGCAGCCCCAGAATGAACACTGAAGCTTTCTTT,CASSPRMNTEAFF
many,-,TRBJ1-2,TRBV4-3,TGCGCCAGCAGCCAAGAGGCGGGGCGGTCGGGCTACACCTTC,CASSQEAGRSGYTF
many,-,TRBJ2-7,TRBV6-2/TRBV6-3,TGTGCCAGCAGTTACCGACGGGAGAACTACGAGCAGTACTTC,CASSYRRENYEQYF
many,-,TRBJ2-7,TRBV4-2,TGTGCCAGCAGCCAAAGGGGAACTAGCTACGAGCAGTACTTC,CASSQRGTSYEQYF
medium-sized,-,TRBJ2-7,TRBV5-1,TGCGCCAGCAGCTTGGTGGTTTACGAGCAGTACTTC,CASSLVVYEQYF
medium-sized,TRBD2,TRBJ2-1,TRBV20-1,TGCAGTGCTAGAGACTGGAGCGGGAGGGTCTACAATGAGCAGTTCTTC,CSARDWSGRVYNEQFF
-,TRBD1,TRBJ1-5,TRBV20-1,TGCAGTGCCTCTCGACAGGGGGCTAGCAATCAGCCCCAGCATTTT,CSASRQGASNQPQHF
many,-,TRBJ2-2,TRBV10-1,TGCGCCAGCTGGCCATCCCTCACCGGGGAGCTGTTTTTT,CASWPSLTGELFF
-,-,TRBJ2-5,TRBV7-9,TGTGCCAGCAGCTTAGGGGTTAAGAGTGGAGGAGAGACCCAGTACTTC,CASSLGVKSGGETQYF